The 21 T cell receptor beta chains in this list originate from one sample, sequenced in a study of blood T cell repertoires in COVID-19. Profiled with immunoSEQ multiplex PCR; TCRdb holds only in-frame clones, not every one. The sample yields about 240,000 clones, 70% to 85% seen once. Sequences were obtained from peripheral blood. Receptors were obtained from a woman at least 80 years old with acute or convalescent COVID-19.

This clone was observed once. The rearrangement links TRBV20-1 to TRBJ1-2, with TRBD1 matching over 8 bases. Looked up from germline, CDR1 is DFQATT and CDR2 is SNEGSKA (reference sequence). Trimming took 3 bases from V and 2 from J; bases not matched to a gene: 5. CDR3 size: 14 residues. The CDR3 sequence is CSASPGQANYGYTF. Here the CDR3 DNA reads TGCAGTGCTAGTCCGGGACAGGCGAACTATGGCTACACCTTC.

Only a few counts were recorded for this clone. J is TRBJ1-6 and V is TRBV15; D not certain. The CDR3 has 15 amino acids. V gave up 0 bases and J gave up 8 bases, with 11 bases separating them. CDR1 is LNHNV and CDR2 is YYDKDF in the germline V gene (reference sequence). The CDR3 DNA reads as TGTGCCACCAGCAGAGAGGCGGGAGAATATTCACCCCTCCACTTT. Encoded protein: CATSREAGEYSPLHF. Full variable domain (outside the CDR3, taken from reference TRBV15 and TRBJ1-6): DAMVIQNPRYQVTQFGKPVTLSCSQTLNHNVMYWYQQKSSQAPKLLFHYYDKDFNNEADTPDNFQSRRPNTSFCFLDIRSPGLGDTAMYLCATSREAGEYSPLHFGNGTRLTVT.

The CDR3 loop is CASSLAGEAQYF. The CDR3 nucleotides read TGCGCCAGCAGTTTAGCGGGGGAGGCGCAGTATTTT. The rearrangement links TRBV5-1 to TRBJ2-3; TRBD2 aligns across 9 bases. The V gene's germline CDR1 is SGHRS and CDR2 YFSETQ. CDR3 length equals 12 residues. V lost 5 bases, J lost 10 bases, and 5 bases stayed unmatched.

The CDR3 loop is CASSEQGLSTDTQYF. The CDR3 coding sequence is TGTGCCAGCAGTGAGCAGGGACTCAGCACAGATACGCAGTATTTT. J is TRBJ2-3 and V is TRBV2, with D perhaps TRBD2 (6 bases). From germline, CDR1 is SNHLY and CDR2 FYNNEI. The CDR3 is 15 residues long. Trimming pared 3 bases from V and 0 bases from J, leaving 10 bases between.

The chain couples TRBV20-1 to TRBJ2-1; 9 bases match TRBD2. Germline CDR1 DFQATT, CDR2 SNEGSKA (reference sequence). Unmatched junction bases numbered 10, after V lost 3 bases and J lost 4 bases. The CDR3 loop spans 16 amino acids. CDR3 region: CSASRGAGGTYNEQFF. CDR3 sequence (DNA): TGCAGTGCTAGTCGAGGGGCGGGGGGGACTTACAATGAGCAGTTCTTC.

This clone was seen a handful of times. The CDR3 DNA is TGTGCCAGCAGCTCGGGGGGGCCGAACACTGAAGCTTTCTTT. Translated: CASSSGGPNTEAFF. The chain uses TRBV7-2 and TRBJ1-1; D is perhaps TRBD1 (6 bases). CDR1 and CDR2 from the germline V gene are SGHTA and FQGNSA. This CDR3 region has 14 residues. The V end was cut by 4 bases, the J end by 1 base, with 10 bases between.

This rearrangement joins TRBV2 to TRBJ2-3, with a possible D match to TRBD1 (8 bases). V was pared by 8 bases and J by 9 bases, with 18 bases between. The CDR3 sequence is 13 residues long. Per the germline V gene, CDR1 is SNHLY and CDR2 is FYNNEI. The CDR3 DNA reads TGTGCCAGCGCAACCCTACAGGGGGGGACGCAGTATTTT. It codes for CASATLQGGTQYF.

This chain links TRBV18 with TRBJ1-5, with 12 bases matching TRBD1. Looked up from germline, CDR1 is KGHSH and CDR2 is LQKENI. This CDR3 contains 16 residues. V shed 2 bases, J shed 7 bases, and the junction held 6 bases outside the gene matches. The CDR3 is CASSPEGTGGRQPQHF. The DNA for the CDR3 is TGTGCCAGCTCACCAGAGGGGACAGGGGGCCGGCAGCCCCAGCATTTT.

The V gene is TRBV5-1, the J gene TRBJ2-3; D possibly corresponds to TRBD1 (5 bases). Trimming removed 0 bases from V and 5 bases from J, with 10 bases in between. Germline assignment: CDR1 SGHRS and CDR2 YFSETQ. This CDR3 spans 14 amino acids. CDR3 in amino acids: CASSLGRGGDTQYF. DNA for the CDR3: TGCGCCAGCAGCTTGGGAAGGGGTGGAGATACGCAGTATTTT.

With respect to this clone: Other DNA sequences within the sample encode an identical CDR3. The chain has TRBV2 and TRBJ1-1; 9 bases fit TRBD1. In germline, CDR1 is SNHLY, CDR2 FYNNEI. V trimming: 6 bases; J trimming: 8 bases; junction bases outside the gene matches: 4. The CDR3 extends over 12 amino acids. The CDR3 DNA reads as TGTGCCAGCAGGGACAGGGGAGCAGAAGCTTTCTTT. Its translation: CASRDRGAEAFF.

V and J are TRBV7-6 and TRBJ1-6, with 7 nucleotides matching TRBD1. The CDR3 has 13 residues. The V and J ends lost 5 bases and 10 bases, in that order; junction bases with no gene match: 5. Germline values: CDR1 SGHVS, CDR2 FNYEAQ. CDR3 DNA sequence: TGTGCCAGCAGCCGACGACAGGGATCACCCCTCCACTTT. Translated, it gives CASSRRQGSPLHF.

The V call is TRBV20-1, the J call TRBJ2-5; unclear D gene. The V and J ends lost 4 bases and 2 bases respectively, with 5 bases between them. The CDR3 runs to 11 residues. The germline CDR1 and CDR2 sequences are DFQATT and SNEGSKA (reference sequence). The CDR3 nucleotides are TGCAGTGCTAATCCACAAGAGACCCAGTACTTC. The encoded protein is CSANPQETQYF.

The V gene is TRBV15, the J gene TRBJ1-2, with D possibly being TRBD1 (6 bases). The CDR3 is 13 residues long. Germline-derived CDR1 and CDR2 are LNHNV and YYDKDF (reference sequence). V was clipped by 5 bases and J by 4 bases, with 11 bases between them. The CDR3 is CATSEDSPYGYTF. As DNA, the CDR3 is TGTGCCACCAGCGAGGACAGCCCCTATGGCTACACCTTC.

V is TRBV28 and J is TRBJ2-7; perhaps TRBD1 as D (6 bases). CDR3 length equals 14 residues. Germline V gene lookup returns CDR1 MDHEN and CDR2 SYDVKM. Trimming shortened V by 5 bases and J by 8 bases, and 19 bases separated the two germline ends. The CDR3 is CASSGAGTYVKQYF. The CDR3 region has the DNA TGTGCCAGCAGTGGGGCAGGGACATACGTCAAGCAGTACTTC.

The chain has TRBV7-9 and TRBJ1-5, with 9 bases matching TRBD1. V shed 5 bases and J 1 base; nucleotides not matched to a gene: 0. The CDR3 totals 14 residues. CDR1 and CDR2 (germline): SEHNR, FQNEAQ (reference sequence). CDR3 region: CASSGQGSNQPQHF. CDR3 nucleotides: TGTGCCAGCAGCGGACAGGGGAGCAATCAGCCCCAGCATTTT.

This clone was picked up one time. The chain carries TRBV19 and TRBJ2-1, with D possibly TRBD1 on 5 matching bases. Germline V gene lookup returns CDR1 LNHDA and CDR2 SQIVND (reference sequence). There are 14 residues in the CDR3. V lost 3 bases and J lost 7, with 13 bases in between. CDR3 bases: TGTGCCAGTAGTATCGGCACAGGAATTAATGAGCAGTTCTTC. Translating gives CASSIGTGINEQFF.

CDR3 DNA sequence: TGTGCCAGCAGTTTTGCGACTCGTATTAACTATGGCTACACCTTC. As protein: CASSFATRINYGYTF. The chain uses TRBV28 and TRBJ1-2; no firm D call. Germline V gene lookup returns CDR1 MDHEN and CDR2 SYDVKM. The V end lost 3 bases, the J end lost 1 base, and 12 bases lay between the germline ends. The CDR3 loop spans 15 amino acids.

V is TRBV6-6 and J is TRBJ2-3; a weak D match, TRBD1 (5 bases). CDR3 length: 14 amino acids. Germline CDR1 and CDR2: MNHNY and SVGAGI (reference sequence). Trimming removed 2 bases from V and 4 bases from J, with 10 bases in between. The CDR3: CASSYGAGADTQYF. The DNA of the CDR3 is TGTGCCAGCAGTTACGGGGCTGGTGCAGATACGCAGTATTTT.

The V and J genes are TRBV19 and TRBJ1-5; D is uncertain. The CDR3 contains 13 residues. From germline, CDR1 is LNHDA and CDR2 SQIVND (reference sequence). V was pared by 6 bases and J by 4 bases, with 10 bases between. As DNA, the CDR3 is TGTGCCAGTAGCCGGGAGGGTAATCAGCCCCAGCATTTT. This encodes CASSREGNQPQHF.

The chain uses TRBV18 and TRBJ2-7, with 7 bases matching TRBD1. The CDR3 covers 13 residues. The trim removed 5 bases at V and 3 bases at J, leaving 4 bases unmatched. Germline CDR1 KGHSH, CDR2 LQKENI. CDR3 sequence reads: CASSVGTDYEQYF. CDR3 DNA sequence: TGTGCCAGCTCAGTCGGGACAGACTACGAGCAGTACTTC. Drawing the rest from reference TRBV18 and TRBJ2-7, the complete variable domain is NAGVMQNPRHLVRRRGQEARLRCSPMKGHSHVYWYRQLPEEGLKFMVYLQKENIIDESGMPKERFSAEFPKEGPSILRIQQVVRGDSAAYFCASSVGTDYEQYFGPGTRLTVT.

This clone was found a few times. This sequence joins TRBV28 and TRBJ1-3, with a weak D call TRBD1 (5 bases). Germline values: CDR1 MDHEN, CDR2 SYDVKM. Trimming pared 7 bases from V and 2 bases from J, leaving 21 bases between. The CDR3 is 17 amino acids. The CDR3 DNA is TGTGCCAGCATTTCCTGGGGGGGGACCGCCACTGGAAACACCATATATTTT. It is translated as CASISWGGTATGNTIYF.